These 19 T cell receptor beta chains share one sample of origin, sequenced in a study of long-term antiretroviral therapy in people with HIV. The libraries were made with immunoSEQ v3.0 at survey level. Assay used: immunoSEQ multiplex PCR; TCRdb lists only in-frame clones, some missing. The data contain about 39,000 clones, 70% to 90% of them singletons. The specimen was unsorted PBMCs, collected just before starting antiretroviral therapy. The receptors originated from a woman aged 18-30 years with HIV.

In DNA form, the CDR3 reads TGCGCCAGCAGCTTGGACGGGGCGACCAATGAGCAGTTCTTC. Translating it yields CASSLDGATNEQFF. The chain is built from TRBV5-1 and TRBJ2-1; D may correspond to TRBD1 or TRBD2 (5 bases each). Per germline, CDR1 SGHRS and CDR2 YFSETQ. Trimming pared 0 bases from V and 6 bases from J, leaving 10 bases between. The CDR3 has 14 residues.

The CDR3 nucleotides are TGTGCCAGCAGCTTAGAGTTCGGGAGGGCAAACGGGGAGCTGTTTTTT. Protein: CASSLEFGRANGELFF. The rearrangement uses TRBV7-2 and TRBJ2-2; TRBD2 matches at 8 bases. Trimming took 1 base from V and 7 from J; bases not matched to a gene: 8. Germline assignment: CDR1 SGHTA and CDR2 FQGNSA. The CDR3 sequence is 16 residues long.

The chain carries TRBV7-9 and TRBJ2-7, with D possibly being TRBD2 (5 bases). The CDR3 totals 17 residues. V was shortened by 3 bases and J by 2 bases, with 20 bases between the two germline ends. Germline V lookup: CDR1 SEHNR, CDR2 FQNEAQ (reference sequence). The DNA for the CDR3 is TGTGCCAGCAGCTTCGTGCGGATGGGCCGGGAAGCCTACGAGCAGTACTTC. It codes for CASSFVRMGREAYEQYF.

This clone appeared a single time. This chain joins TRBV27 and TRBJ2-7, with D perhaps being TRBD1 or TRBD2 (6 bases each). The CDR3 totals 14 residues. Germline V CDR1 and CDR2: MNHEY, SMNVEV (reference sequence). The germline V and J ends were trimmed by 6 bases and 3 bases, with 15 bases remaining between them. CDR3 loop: CASSLGGRLYEQYF. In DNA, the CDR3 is TGTGCCAGCAGCCTAGGGGGGAGGCTCTACGAGCAGTACTTC.

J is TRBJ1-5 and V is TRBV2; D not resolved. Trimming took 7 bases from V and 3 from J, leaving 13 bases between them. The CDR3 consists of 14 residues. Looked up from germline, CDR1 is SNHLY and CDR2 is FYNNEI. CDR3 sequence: CASTPGPLNQPQHF. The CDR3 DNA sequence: TGTGCCAGCACCCCTGGACCGCTCAATCAGCCCCAGCATTTT.

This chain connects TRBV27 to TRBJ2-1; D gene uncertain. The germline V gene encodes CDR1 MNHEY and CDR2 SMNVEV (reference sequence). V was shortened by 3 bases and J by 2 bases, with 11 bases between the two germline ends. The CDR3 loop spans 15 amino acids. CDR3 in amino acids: CASSFLSPPYNEQFF. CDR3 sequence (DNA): TGTGCCAGCAGTTTCCTGAGCCCCCCCTACAATGAGCAGTTCTTC.

The CDR3 here is CAIRWNSQETQYF. CDR3 DNA: TGTGCCATCAGGTGGAACTCACAAGAGACCCAGTACTTC. The gene calls are TRBV10-3 and TRBJ2-5; D is uncertain. V was trimmed by 6 bases and J by 2 bases, leaving 10 bases between them. Germline lookup yields CDR1 ENHRY and CDR2 SYGVKD. The length of the CDR3 is 13 residues.

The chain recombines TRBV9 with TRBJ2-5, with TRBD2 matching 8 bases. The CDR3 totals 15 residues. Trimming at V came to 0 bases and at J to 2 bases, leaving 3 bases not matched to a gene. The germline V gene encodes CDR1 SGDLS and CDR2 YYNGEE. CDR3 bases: TGTGCCAGCAGCGTAGCAACGGGAGGGCAAGAGACCCAGTACTTC. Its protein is CASSVATGGQETQYF.

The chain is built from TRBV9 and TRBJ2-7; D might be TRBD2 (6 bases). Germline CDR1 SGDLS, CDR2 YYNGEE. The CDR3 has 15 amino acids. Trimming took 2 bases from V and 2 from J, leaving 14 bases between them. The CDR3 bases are TGTGCCAGCAGCGTTCGGCCGGGGGAAACCTACGAGCAGTACTTC. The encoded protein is CASSVRPGETYEQYF.

For the CDR3, the DNA is TGCGCCAGCAGCTTAAGGGGGGGCGACGAGCAGTTCTTC. Encoded protein: CASSLRGGDEQFF. The chain employs TRBV5-1 and TRBJ2-1; a weak D match, TRBD2 (7 bases). The V end was cut by 2 bases, the J end by 10 bases, with 13 bases between. CDR1 SGHRS and CDR2 YFSETQ come from the germline V gene. The CDR3 is made up of 13 amino acids.

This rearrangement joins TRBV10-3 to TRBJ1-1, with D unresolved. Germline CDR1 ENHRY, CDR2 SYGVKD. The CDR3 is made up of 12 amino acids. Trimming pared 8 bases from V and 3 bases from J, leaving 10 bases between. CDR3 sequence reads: CAIAPQDTEAFF. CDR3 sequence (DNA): TGTGCCATCGCACCGCAAGACACTGAAGCTTTCTTT.

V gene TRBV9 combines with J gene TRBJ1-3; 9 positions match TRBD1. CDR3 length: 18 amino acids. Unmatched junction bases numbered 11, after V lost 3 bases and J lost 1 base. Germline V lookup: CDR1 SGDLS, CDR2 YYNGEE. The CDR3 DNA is TGTGCCAGCAGCGGCCGGGACAGGGTAGAAATATCTGGAAACACCATATATTTT. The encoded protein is CASSGRDRVEISGNTIYF.

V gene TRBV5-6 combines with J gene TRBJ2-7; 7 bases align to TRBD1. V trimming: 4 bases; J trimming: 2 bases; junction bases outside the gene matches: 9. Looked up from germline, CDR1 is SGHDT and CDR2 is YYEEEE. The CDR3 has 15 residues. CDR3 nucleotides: TGTGCCAGCAGCCTACAGGGGTCCGAAGCCTACGAGCAGTACTTC. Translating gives CASSLQGSEAYEQYF.

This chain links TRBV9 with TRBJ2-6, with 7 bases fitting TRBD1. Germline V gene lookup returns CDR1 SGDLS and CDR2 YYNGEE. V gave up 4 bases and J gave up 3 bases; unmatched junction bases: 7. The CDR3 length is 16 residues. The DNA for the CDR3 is TGTGCCAGCAGCCAGACAGGGTGGGTTGGGGCCAACGTCCTGACTTTC. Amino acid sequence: CASSQTGWVGANVLTF.

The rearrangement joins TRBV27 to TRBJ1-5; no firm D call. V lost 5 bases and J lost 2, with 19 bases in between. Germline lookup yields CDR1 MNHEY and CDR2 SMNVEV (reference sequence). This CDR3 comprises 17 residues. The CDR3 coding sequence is TGTGCCAGCAGTACAATGCCCCCTCCAGCGGGCAATCAGCCCCAGCATTTT. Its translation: CASSTMPPPAGNQPQHF.

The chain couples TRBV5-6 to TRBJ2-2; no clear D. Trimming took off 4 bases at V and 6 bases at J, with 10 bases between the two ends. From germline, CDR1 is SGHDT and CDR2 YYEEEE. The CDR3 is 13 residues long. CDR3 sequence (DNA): TGTGCCAGCAGCCGTCCTGTCGCCGGGGAGCTGTTTTTT. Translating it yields CASSRPVAGELFF. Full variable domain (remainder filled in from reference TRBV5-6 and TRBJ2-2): DAGVTQSPTHLIKTRGQQVTLRCSPKSGHDTVSWYQQALGQGPQFIFQYYEEEERQRGNFPDRFSGHQFPNYSSELNVNALLLGDSALYLCASSRPVAGELFFGEGSRLTVL.

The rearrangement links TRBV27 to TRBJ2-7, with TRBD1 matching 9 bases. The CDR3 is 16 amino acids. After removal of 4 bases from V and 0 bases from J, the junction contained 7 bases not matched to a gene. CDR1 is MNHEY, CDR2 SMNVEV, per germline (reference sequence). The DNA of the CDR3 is TGTGCCAGCAGTTCCCTCGGGACAGGGCCCTCCTACGAGCAGTACTTC. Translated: CASSSLGTGPSYEQYF.

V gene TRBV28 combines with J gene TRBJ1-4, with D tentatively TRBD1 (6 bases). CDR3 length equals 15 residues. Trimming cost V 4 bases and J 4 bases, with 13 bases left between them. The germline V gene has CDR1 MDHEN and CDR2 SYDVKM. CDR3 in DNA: TGTGCCAGCAGTTCCCCAGGGGCCAATAATGAAAAACTGTTTTTT. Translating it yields CASSSPGANNEKLFF.

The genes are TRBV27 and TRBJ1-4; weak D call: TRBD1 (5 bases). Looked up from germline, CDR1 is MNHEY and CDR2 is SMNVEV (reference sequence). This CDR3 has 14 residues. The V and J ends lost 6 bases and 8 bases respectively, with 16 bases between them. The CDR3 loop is CASSLRGGGEKLFF. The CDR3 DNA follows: TGTGCCAGCAGCCTACGGGGGGGAGGCGAAAAACTGTTTTTT.